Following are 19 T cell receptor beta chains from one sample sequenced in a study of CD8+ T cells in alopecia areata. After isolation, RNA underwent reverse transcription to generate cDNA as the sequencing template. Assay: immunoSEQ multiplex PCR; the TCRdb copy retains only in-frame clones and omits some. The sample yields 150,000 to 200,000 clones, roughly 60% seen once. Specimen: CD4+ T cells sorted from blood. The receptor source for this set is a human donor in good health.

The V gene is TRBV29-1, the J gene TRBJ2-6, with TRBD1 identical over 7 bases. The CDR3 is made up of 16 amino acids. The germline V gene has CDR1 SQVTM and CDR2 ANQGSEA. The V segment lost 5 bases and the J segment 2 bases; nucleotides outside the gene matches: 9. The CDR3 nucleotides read TGCAGCGTTCGAACAGGGGATAAAACTGGGGCCAACGTCCTGACTTTC. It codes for CSVRTGDKTGANVLTF.

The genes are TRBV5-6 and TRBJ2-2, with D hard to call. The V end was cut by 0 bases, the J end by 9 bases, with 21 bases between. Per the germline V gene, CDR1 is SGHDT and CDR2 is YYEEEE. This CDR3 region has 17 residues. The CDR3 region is CASSLDTSGPRTRELFF. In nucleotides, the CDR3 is TGTGCCAGCAGCTTGGATACTTCCGGGCCTAGGACCCGGGAGCTGTTTTTT.

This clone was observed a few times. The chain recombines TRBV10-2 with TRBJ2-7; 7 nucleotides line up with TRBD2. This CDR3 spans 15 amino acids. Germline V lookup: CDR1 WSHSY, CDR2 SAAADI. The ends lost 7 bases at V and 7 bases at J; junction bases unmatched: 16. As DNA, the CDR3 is TGCGCCAGCACCCCTAGCGGAGGCGGGGTAGGAGAGCAGTACTTC. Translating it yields CASTPSGGGVGEQYF.

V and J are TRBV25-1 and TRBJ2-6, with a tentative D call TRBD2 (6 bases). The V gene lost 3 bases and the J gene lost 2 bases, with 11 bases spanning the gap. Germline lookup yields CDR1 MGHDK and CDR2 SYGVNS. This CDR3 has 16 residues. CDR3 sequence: CASSDYGGPGANVLTF. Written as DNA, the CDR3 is TGTGCCAGCAGTGATTATGGAGGGCCTGGGGCCAACGTCCTGACTTTC.

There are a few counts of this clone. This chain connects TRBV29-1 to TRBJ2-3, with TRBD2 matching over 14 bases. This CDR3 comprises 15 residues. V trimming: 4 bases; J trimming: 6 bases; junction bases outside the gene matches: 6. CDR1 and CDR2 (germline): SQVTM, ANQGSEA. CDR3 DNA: TGCAGCGTTGGAGGACTAGCGGGAGGTGGGGATACGCAGTATTTT. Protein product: CSVGGLAGGGDTQYF.

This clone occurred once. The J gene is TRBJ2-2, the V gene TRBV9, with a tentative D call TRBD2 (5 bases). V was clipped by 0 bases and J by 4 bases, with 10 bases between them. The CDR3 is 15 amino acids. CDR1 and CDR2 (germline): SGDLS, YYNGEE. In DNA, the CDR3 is TGTGCCAGCAGCGTAGCCCCACGGGGCACCGGGGAGCTGTTTTTT. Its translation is CASSVAPRGTGELFF.

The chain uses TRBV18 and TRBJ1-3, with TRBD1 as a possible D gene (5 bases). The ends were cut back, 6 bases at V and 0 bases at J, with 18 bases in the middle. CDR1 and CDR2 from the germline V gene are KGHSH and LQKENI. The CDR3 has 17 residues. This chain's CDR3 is CASSSDGYGASGNTIYF. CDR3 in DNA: TGTGCCAGCTCGTCCGACGGATATGGGGCCTCTGGAAACACCATATATTTT.

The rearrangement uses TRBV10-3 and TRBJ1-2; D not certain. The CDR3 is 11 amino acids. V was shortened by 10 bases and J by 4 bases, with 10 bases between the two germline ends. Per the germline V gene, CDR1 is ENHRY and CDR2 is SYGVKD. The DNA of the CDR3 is TGTGCCAGTTCGTGGGCCTATGGCTACACCTTC. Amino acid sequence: CASSWAYGYTF.

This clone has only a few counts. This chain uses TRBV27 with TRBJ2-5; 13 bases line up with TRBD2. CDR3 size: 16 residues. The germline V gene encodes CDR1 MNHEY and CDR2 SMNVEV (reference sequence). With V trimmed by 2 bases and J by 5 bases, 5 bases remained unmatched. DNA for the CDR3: TGTGCCAGCAGTTTAGGACTAGCGGGAGTTGGGGAGACCCAGTACTTC. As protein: CASSLGLAGVGETQYF.

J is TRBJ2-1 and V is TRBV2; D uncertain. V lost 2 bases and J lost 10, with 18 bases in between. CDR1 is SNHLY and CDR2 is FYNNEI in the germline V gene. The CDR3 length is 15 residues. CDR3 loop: CASSESWAKRLEQFF. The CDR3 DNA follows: TGTGCCAGCAGTGAAAGCTGGGCCAAACGGTTAGAGCAGTTCTTC.

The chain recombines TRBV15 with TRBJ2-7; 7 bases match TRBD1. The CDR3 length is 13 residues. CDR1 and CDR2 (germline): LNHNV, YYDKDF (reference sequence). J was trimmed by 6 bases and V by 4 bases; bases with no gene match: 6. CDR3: CATSTRQGSEQYF. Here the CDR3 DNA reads TGTGCCACCAGCACCCGACAGGGCAGCGAGCAGTACTTC.

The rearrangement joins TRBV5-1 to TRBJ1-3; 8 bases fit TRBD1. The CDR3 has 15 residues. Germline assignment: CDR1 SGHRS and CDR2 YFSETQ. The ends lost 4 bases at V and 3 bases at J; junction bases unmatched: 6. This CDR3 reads CASSESTGGGNTIYF. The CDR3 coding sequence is TGCGCCAGCAGCGAGAGTACAGGGGGTGGAAACACCATATATTTT.

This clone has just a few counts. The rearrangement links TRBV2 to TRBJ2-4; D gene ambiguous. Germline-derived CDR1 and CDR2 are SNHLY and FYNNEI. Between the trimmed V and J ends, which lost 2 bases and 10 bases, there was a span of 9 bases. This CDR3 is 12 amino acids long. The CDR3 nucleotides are TGTGCCAGCAGTGAACCAATCGCTATTCAGTACTTC. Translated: CASSEPIAIQYF.

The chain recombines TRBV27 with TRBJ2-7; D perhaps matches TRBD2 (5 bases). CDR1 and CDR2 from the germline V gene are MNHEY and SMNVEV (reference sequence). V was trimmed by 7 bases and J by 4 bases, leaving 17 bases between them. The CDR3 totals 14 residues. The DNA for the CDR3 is TGTGCCAGCATTGGACTCACCCCCCCTTACGAGCAGTACTTC. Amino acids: CASIGLTPPYEQYF.

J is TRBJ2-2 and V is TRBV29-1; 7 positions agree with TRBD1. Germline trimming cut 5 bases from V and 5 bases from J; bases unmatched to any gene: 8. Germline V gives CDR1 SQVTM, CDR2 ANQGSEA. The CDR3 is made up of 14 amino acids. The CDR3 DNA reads TGCAGCGTTAAGGGGACAGTGTCAACCGGGGAGCTGTTTTTT. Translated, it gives CSVKGTVSTGELFF.

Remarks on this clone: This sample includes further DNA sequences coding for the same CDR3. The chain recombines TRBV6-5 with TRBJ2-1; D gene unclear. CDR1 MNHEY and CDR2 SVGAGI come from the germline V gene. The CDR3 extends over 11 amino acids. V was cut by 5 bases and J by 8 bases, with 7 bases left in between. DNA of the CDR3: TGTGCCAGCAGTACAGTGGATGAGCAGTTCTTC. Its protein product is CASSTVDEQFF.

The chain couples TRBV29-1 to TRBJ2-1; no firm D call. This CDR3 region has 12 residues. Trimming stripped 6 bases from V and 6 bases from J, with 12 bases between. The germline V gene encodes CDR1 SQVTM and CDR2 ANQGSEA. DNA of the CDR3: TGCAGCGTCGTGGAAGGCGGCAATGAGCAGTTCTTC. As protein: CSVVEGGNEQFF.

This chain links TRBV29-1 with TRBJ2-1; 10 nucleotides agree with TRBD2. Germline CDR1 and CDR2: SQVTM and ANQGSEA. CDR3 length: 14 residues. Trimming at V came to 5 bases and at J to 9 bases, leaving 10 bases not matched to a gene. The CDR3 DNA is TGCAGCGTTACCCTAGCGGGAGTGGCCTTTGAGCAGTTCTTC. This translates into CSVTLAGVAFEQFF.

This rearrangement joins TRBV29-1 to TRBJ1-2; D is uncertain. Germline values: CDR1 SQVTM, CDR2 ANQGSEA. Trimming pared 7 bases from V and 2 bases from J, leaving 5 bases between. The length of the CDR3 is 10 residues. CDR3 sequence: CSADNYGYTF. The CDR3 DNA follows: TGCAGCGCCGACAACTATGGCTACACCTTC.